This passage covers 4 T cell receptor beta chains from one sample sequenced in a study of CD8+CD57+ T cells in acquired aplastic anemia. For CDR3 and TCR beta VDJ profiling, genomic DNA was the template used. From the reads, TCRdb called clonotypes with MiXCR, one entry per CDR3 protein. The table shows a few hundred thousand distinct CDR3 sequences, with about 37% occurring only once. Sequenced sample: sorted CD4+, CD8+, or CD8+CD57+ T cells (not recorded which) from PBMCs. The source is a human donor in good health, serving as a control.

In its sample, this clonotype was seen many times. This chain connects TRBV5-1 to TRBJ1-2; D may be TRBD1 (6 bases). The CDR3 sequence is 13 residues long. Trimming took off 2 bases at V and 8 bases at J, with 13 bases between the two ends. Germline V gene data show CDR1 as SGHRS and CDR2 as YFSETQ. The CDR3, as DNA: TGCGCCAGCAGCTTAGGGGGACTAGAGGGCTACACCTTC. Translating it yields CASSLGGLEGYTF.

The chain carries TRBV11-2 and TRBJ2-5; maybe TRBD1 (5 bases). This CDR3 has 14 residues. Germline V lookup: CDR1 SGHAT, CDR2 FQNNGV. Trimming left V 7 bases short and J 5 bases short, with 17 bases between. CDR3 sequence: CASMVTGPEETQYF. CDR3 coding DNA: TGTGCCAGCATGGTAACAGGACCCGAGGAGACCCAGTACTTC.

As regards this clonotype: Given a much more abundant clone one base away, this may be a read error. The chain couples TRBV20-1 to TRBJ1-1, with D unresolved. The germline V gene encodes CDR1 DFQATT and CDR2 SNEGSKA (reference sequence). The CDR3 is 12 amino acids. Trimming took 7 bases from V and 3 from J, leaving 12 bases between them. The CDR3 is CSGLVLYTEAFF. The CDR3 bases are TGCAGTGGCCTTGTGTTGTACACTGAAGCTTTCTTT.

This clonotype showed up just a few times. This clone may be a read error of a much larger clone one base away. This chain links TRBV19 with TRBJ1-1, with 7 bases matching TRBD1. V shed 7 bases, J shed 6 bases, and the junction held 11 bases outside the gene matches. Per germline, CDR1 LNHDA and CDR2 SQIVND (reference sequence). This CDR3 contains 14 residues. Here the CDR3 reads CASTEDRVAAEAFF. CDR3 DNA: TGTGCCAGTACCGAAGACAGGGTTGCCGCTGAAGCTTTCTTT.